The rows below give T cell receptor beta chains drawn from one sample of a study of blood T cells in healthy people across ages. TCRdb reprocessed the 5' RACE reads via MiXCR and lists one record per CDR3 protein. The sample holds 600,000 or so distinct CDR3 sequences, about 28% seen once. The sample was blood. These receptors were obtained from a woman over 75 in good health. Both conserved end residues are part of each CDR3. The order of the fields is J gene, V gene, CDR3 protein.

TRBJ2-6 | TRBV5-1 | CASSDGGNVLTF
TRBJ2-3 | TRBV5-8 | CASSLGQGVRDTQYF
TRBJ1-1 | TRBV20-1 | CSAVTPGGVDTEAFF
TRBJ1-2 | TRBV7-2 | CASSKDRLKGGYTF
TRBJ1-5 | TRBV12-3/TRBV12-4 | CASSSGSLRNQPQHF
TRBJ2-3 | TRBV15 | CATSREVAAGGIVDTQYF
TRBJ1-4 | TRBV19 | CASSPGTGGRLEKLFF
TRBJ2-1 | TRBV3-1 | CASSPRALEQFF
TRBJ2-3 | TRBV10-3 | CAISESQGSDTQYF
TRBJ1-4 | TRBV20-1 | CSATHPTSEKLFF
TRBJ2-6 | TRBV6-5 | CASSSTAPDSGANVLTF
TRBJ2-3 | TRBV5-1 | CASSLAFSRGASDTQYF
. | TRBV6-6 | CASSSPDKAKYEQYF
TRBJ2-7 | TRBV7-2 | CASSFRRGATREQYF
TRBJ2-1 | TRBV5-6 | CASSLAGDRVKSDEQFF
TRBJ2-1 | TRBV20-1 | CSARDGNPGREQFF
TRBJ2-5 | TRBV5-4 | CASSFGIDSLATQYF
TRBJ2-3 | TRBV24-1 | CATSGDRDYTDTQYF
TRBJ2-1 | TRBV11-1 | CASSPRRAYNEQFF
. | TRBV30 | CAWSKGFGYEQYF
TRBJ1-2 | TRBV20-1 | CSARSGNYGYTF
TRBJ2-3 | TRBV7-3 | CTSSFDGGPLDTQYF
TRBJ2-2 | TRBV5-1 | CASSLVKAGGPAGELFF
TRBJ2-3 | TRBV4-1 | CASSQGQGPSTDTQYF
TRBJ1-1 | TRBV3-1 | CASSQGISSGTEAFF
TRBJ2-3 | TRBV12-3/TRBV12-4 | CASSLVYPGVGTDTQYF
TRBJ1-6 | TRBV3-1 | CASSQGGGDSPLHF
TRBJ1-2 | TRBV20-1 | CSASPMGDYGYTF
TRBJ2-5 | TRBV12-3/TRBV12-4 | CASTVTGLETQYF
TRBJ2-7 | TRBV29-1 | CSVEDRGTYEQYF
TRBJ2-3 | TRBV6-5 | CASFYIRRSSQYF
TRBJ2-1 | TRBV18 | CASSQSVDEQFF
TRBJ2-5 | TRBV24-1 | CATSDPTNQETQYF
TRBJ2-1 | TRBV7-3 | CASSLLDWTSYNEQFF
TRBJ1-1 | TRBV6-5 | CASRITGDTEAFF
TRBJ2-5 | TRBV29-1 | CSVGGQGRQETQYF
TRBJ2-5 | TRBV5-1 | CASSSQGQGTQETQYF
TRBJ2-7 | TRBV20-1 | CSARDDRSFYEQYF
TRBJ2-3 | TRBV6-5 | CASSRDEFTDTQYF
TRBJ1-2 | TRBV7-9 | CASSYRGGDGYTF
TRBJ2-5 | TRBV7-2 | CASSLDGRGSYNEQYF
TRBJ2-1 | TRBV4-3 | CASSPNGFYNEQFF
TRBJ1-5 | TRBV6-1 | CASSSRQTGRQPQHF
TRBJ1-1 | TRBV30 | CAWRGTVSEAFF
TRBJ2-7 | TRBV29-1 | CSANSATGDPYEQYF
TRBJ2-7 | TRBV4-1 | CASSQSPGAENYEQYF
TRBJ2-2 | TRBV20-1 | CSATPSDWWYTGELFF
TRBJ2-7 | TRBV20-1 | CSARGSHYEQYF
TRBJ2-1 | TRBV20-1 | CSARGIRSSYNEQFF
TRBJ2-7 | TRBV6-5 | CASSYSRTAYEQYF
TRBJ2-3 | TRBV12-3/TRBV12-4 | CASKLQESADAQYF
TRBJ1-2 | TRBV27 | CASSLRGDYGYTF
TRBJ1-1 | TRBV7-2 | CASSAPQGAGDTEAFF
TRBJ1-4 | TRBV5-1 | CASSLTTATNEKLFF